Below are 17 T cell receptor beta chains sequenced from a single sample in a study of blood T cell repertoires in COVID-19. The table came from immunoSEQ multiplex PCR; TCRdb's copy has only in-frame clones and leaves some out. The data contain around 300,000 clones, 75% to 90% of them singletons. Sequenced material: peripheral blood. All receptors derive from a man aged 50-60 years with acute or convalescent COVID-19.

The J gene is TRBJ2-3, the V gene TRBV3-1 (or the pseudogene TRBV3-2); 7 bases are shared with TRBD2. The CDR3 totals 13 residues. Germline V gene lookup returns CDR1 LGHDT and CDR2 YNNKEL (reference sequence). V gave up 4 bases and J gave up 4 bases; unmatched junction bases: 2. The CDR3 region is CASSPAGADTQYF. As DNA, the CDR3 is TGTGCCAGCAGCCCCGCGGGGGCAGATACGCAGTATTTT.

The chain recombines TRBV6-5 with TRBJ1-5, with D possibly TRBD1 on 6 matching bases. This CDR3 is 14 amino acids long. Germline values: CDR1 MNHEY, CDR2 SVGAGI. V was trimmed by 5 bases and J by 7 bases, leaving 15 bases between them. The DNA for the CDR3 is TGTGCCAGCAGTCCCAACAGGGAACGGCAGCCCCAGCATTTT. Protein sequence: CASSPNRERQPQHF.

The rearrangement joins TRBV18 to TRBJ1-1; TRBD1 might be the D (5 bases). Deletions cut 3 bases from V and 3 bases from J, with 11 bases between. The CDR3 has 14 residues. Germline-derived CDR1 and CDR2 are KGHSH and LQKENI. The CDR3 coding sequence is TGTGCCAGCTCACCCCAAGGGGTCGACACTGAAGCTTTCTTT. Translating it yields CASSPQGVDTEAFF.

The rearrangement uses TRBV27 and TRBJ2-1, with D perhaps matching TRBD1 (5 bases). The CDR3 is 15 residues long. The germline V and J ends were trimmed by 2 bases and 0 bases, with 8 bases remaining between them. CDR1 and CDR2 from the germline V gene are MNHEY and SMNVEV (reference sequence). The CDR3 is CASSLLGPSYNEQFF. CDR3 DNA: TGTGCCAGCAGTTTACTGGGGCCCTCCTACAATGAGCAGTTCTTC.

This chain links TRBV13 with TRBJ2-5, with a tentative D call TRBD1 (5 bases). V lost 1 base and J lost 1, with 7 bases in between. Germline loops: CDR1 PRHDT, CDR2 FYEKMQ (reference sequence). There are 14 residues in the CDR3. DNA of the CDR3: TGTGCCAGCAGCTTAGAGGACACCCAAGAGACCCAGTACTTC. This codes for CASSLEDTQETQYF.

This rearrangement joins TRBV5-4 to TRBJ2-3; 9 bases map to TRBD2. The V gene's germline CDR1 is SGHNT and CDR2 YYREEE (reference sequence). V lost 4 bases and J lost 1; bases outside the gene matches: 1. CDR3 length: 14 residues. The CDR3 coding sequence is TGTGCCAGCAGCAAGCGGGGGGGCACAGATACGCAGTATTTT. It is translated as CASSKRGGTDTQYF. Filled out from reference TRBV5-4 and TRBJ2-3, the complete variable domain reads ETGVTQSPTHLIKTRGQQVTLRCSSQSGHNTVSWYQQALGQGPQFIFQYYREEENGRGNFPPRFSGLQFPNYSSELNVNALELDDSALYLCASSKRGGTDTQYFGPGTRLTVL.

This clone came up once. The V and J genes are TRBV9 and TRBJ1-1; the match to TRBD1 covers 8 bases. From germline, CDR1 is SGDLS and CDR2 YYNGEE. The CDR3 extends over 16 amino acids. Trimming took 3 bases from V and 6 from J; bases not matched to a gene: 13. The CDR3 sequence is CASSAPGGALVSEAFF. CDR3 sequence (DNA): TGTGCCAGCAGCGCACCAGGGGGCGCGTTAGTTTCTGAAGCTTTCTTT.

V usage is TRBV18 and J usage is TRBJ2-4, with no clear D. CDR1 KGHSH and CDR2 LQKENI come from the germline V gene. Trimming shortened V by 0 bases and J by 0 bases, and 12 bases separated the two germline ends. The CDR3 length is 17 residues. Here the CDR3 DNA reads TGTGCCAGCTCACCACCGTGGGCCGCTCTAGCCAAAAACATTCAGTACTTC. This sequence encodes CASSPPWAALAKNIQYF.

The chain has TRBV25-1 and TRBJ1-5; TRBD1 matches 10 bases. Germline V gene lookup returns CDR1 MGHDK and CDR2 SYGVNS. The CDR3 length is 14 residues. V lost 4 bases and J lost 5; bases outside the gene matches: 2. The CDR3 nucleotides read TGTGCCAGCAGTGGGGGGACAGGGGATCAGCCCCAGCATTTT. This gives the protein CASSGGTGDQPQHF.

V is TRBV10-3 and J is TRBJ2-7; 10 positions match TRBD2. Germline V gene lookup returns CDR1 ENHRY and CDR2 SYGVKD. V dropped 6 bases and J dropped 3; count of bases not matched to a gene: 5. The CDR3 covers 14 residues. CDR3 sequence reads: CAISERLAGYEQYF. The CDR3 DNA reads TGTGCCATCAGCGAAAGACTAGCGGGCTACGAGCAGTACTTC.

The J gene is TRBJ1-4, the V gene TRBV4-1; a weak D match, TRBD1 (5 bases). Trimming removed 0 bases at V and 0 bases at J, with 14 bases between. Germline CDR1 reads MGHRA; CDR2 reads YSYEKL. This CDR3 spans 18 amino acids. The CDR3 reads CASSQDRQTSATNEKLFF. The CDR3 DNA is TGCGCCAGCAGCCAAGATCGACAGACTAGTGCAACTAATGAAAAACTGTTTTTT.

This clone was counted only a few times. The gene calls are TRBV6-5 and TRBJ1-5; D is possibly TRBD1 (5 bases). This CDR3 contains 15 residues. Trimming removed 6 bases from V and 0 bases from J, with 12 bases in between. Germline CDR1 is MNHEY and CDR2 is SVGAGI. This CDR3 is CASSRTGPSNQPQHF. Written as DNA, the CDR3 is TGTGCCAGCAGCCGTACAGGTCCTAGCAATCAGCCCCAGCATTTT.

This clone was seen just once. The V and J genes are TRBV7-8 and TRBJ1-2, with D unresolved. Germline CDR1 SGHVS, CDR2 FQNEAQ. V dropped 5 bases and J dropped 4 bases, with 23 bases sitting between them. CDR3 length: 17 amino acids. The CDR3 loop is CASSVGIDLTLIYGYTF. DNA for the CDR3: TGTGCCAGCAGCGTCGGGATAGATCTAACTTTAATCTATGGCTACACCTTC.

Comments on this clone: The junction shows a germline mismatch at one end, possibly a read error. This chain joins TRBV5-5 and TRBJ2-7; perhaps TRBD2 as D (7 bases). The germline gives CDR1 SGHKS, CDR2 YYEKEE (reference sequence). The CDR3 contains 14 residues. The CDR3 nucleotides are TGTGCCAGCAGCTTGTTGCGGGGGCAGGACAAAGTCAACTTC. Encoded protein: CASSLLRGQDKVNF.

In this sample, this clone turned up once. This chain links TRBV28 with TRBJ2-7; D is possibly TRBD1 (7 bases). V was cut by 2 bases and J by 5 bases, with 16 bases left in between. Germline CDR1 and CDR2: MDHEN and SYDVKM. This CDR3 has 15 amino acids. In nucleotides, the CDR3 is TGTGCCAGCAGTTTACGGGCAGGGGGGTGGAACGAGCAGTACTTC. Translating gives CASSLRAGGWNEQYF. Full variable domain (remainder filled in from reference TRBV28 and TRBJ2-7): DVKVTQSSRYLVKRTGEKVFLECVQDMDHENMFWYRQDPGLGLRLIYFSYDVKMKEKGDIPEGYSVSREKKERFSLILESASTNQTSMYLCASSLRAGGWNEQYFGPGTRLTVT.

The J gene is TRBJ1-6, the V gene TRBV12-5, with TRBD1 matching over 7 bases. The length of the CDR3 is 15 residues. Unmatched junction bases numbered 6, after V lost 6 bases and J lost 4 bases. Germline V lookup: CDR1 LGHNT, CDR2 FRNRAP. Here the CDR3 DNA reads TGTGCTAGTGGCCCCGGGACAGTGTATAATTCACCCCTCCACTTT. Translated, it gives CASGPGTVYNSPLHF. Based on the CDR3 plus reference TRBV12-5 and TRBJ1-6, the full variable domain is DARVTQTPRHKVTEMGQEVTMRCQPILGHNTVFWYRQTMMQGLELLAYFRNRAPLDDSGMPKDRFSAEMPDATLATLKIQPSEPRDSAVYFCASGPGTVYNSPLHFGNGTRLTVT.

The CDR3 DNA is TGTGCCAGCAGTGAAAACCAGGTCTATGGCTACACCTTC. Its translation: CASSENQVYGYTF. The chain joins TRBV2 to TRBJ1-2; D uncertain. The length of the CDR3 is 13 residues. Germline lookup yields CDR1 SNHLY and CDR2 FYNNEI. Trimming left V 2 bases short and J 4 bases short, with 8 bases between.